This record looks at one TCR beta chain sequence and its context. The antigen remains undetermined. Germline lookup yields CDR1 MNHEY and CDR2 SMNVEV (reference sequence). This CDR3 spans 13 amino acids. V shed 4 bases and J shed 9 bases, with 13 bases lying between them. TCRdb re-derived calls from the reads in MiXCR, one entry per CDR3 protein. The sample lists roughly 500,000 distinct CDR3 sequences, roughly 34% occurring once. These data originate in a study of T cell repertoires in cytomegalovirus infection. About the study: It was recently identified HLA-C-restricted and well-studied HLA-B-restricted CMV epitopes that the study used.

The J gene is TRBJ2-1, the V gene TRBV27, with a tentative D call TRBD2 (6 bases). Specimen: cultured PBMCs, collected from culture after CMV antigen stimulation. The source is a human donor in good health (CMV status not recorded). Some clones in this sample may be carry-over from other donors' samples. DNA of the CDR3: TGTGCCAGCAGTTCCGGGACTCGGCCTGAGCAGTTCTTC. This translates into CASSSGTRPEQFF.